One and the same sample provided the 7 T cell receptor beta chains below, sequenced in a study of graft-versus-host responses after intestinal transplantation. TCRdb keeps only in-frame clones here, not all; method: immunoSEQ multiplex PCR. The table lists several thousand clones, roughly a third of them singletons. Investigators plated about 200,000 CFSE-labeled responder cells together with about 200,000 irradiated stimulator cells labeled with violet dye. Sequencing was performed on alloreactive CD8+ T cells from a mixed lymphocyte reaction culture, taken before transplantation. As to subset: CFSE-low proliferating T cells sorted from approximately six-day pre-transplant mixed lymphocyte reaction (GvH or HvG direction). These TCRs come from a human patient who was an organ donor for intestinal transplantation.

This clone has only a few counts. The rearrangement links TRBV7-9 to TRBJ2-3; D tentatively fits TRBD1 or TRBD2 (5 bases each). This CDR3 spans 14 amino acids. Germline V gives CDR1 SEHNR, CDR2 FQNEAQ (reference sequence). V was clipped by 6 bases and J by 2 bases, with 12 bases between them. CDR3 sequence reads: CASRLDSTTDTQYF. In nucleotides, the CDR3 is TGTGCCAGCAGACTAGACAGTACCACAGATACGCAGTATTTT.

Notes on this clone: A much larger clone differs by one base, so this may be a read error. CDR3 protein: CTSSQRIWDIQYF. The CDR3, as DNA: TGCACCAGCAGCCAACGTATTTGGGACATTCAGTACTTC. The chain joins TRBV1 to TRBJ2-7; the DNA was not used to check the table's D call, TRBD1. The DNA matches TRBJ2-4 better at its end, which makes the J call doubtful. TRBV1 is reported as a pseudogene. The CDR3 covers 13 residues.

Comment on this clone: A far larger clone is just one base off, so this is likely a read error. CDR3 sequence: CASSQDRGFYEQYF. The CDR3 nucleotides are TGTGCCAGCAGCCAAGACAGGGGGTTTTACGAGCAGTACTTC. The chain joins TRBV7-2 to TRBJ2-7; the match to TRBD1 covers 9 bases. Germline assignment: CDR1 SGHTA and CDR2 FQGNSA. V shed 5 bases, J shed 4 bases, and the junction held 6 bases outside the gene matches. This CDR3 is 14 amino acids long.

This clone has a handful of counts. The V call is TRBV9, the J call TRBJ2-2, with 11 bases that match TRBD2. The CDR3 contains 16 residues. Germline lookup yields CDR1 SGDLS and CDR2 YYNGEE. The V gene end was trimmed by 0 bases and the J gene end by 7 bases; junction bases not matched to a gene: 5. The chain's CDR3 is CASSVGSSGGCGELFF. CDR3 nucleotide sequence: TGTGCCAGCAGCGTAGGTTCTAGCGGGGGGTGCGGGGAGCTGTTTTTT.

This clone was picked up one time. V and J are TRBV5-5 and TRBJ2-7; weak D call: TRBD1 (6 bases). CDR1 is SGHKS and CDR2 is YYEKEE in the germline V gene (reference sequence). CDR3 size: 17 residues. The V end lost 3 bases, the J end lost 4 bases, and 23 bases lay between the germline ends. This CDR3 is CASSYGTPESDPYEQYF. DNA of the CDR3: TGTGCCAGCAGCTACGGGACACCGGAGTCAGATCCATACGAGCAGTACTTC.

V gene TRBV5-6 combines with J gene TRBJ2-5, with TRBD2 matching 7 bases. Trimming cost V 3 bases and J 4 bases; bases outside gene matches: 6. Germline CDR1 SGHDT, CDR2 YYEEEE. CDR3 length: 14 residues. The CDR3 loop is CASSYGTILETQYF. The CDR3 DNA reads TGTGCCAGCAGCTATGGGACTATTTTAGAGACCCAGTACTTC.

CDR3 sequence: CSVVRDREETQYF. The CDR3 nucleotides read TGCAGCGTTGTCCGGGACAGGGAGGAGACCCAGTACTTC. This chain uses TRBV29-1 with TRBJ2-5, with TRBD1 matching 9 bases. Trimming removed 4 bases from V and 5 bases from J; junction bases left unmatched: 5. The germline V gene encodes CDR1 SQVTM and CDR2 ANQGSEA. The CDR3 sequence is 13 residues long.